Following are 9 T cell receptor beta chains from one sample sequenced in a study of shared clonotypes between healthy human individuals (dated by TCRdb to about 2020). Library generation was performed with the immunoSEQ multiplex PCR assay. Held by TCRdb, this immuneACCESS table contains in-frame sequences only and omits some clones. Under half of the omission traces to an unresolved V gene where checked; the cause of the rest is unknown. This sample comprises approximately 2.3 million clones, more than 80% of them detected only once. The biggest ten clones account for 0.3% to 0.4% of the sample. Sequences were obtained from naive CD4+ T cells from PBMCs. Interpreted using the paper, the cell subset or site label stands for: CD45RA+ positively selected. The receptors stem from a man aged 18 to 29 in good health. Some clones in this sample may be carry-over from other donors' samples.

This chain links TRBV14 with TRBJ2-2, with D perhaps matching TRBD1 or TRBD2 (5 bases each). The CDR3 is 13 residues long. Germline CDR1 and CDR2: SGHDN and FVKESK. Deletions cut 4 bases from V and 7 bases from J, with 10 bases between. CDR3 residues: CASSRGVYGELFF. The CDR3 DNA is TGTGCCAGCAGCCGAGGGGTTTACGGGGAGCTGTTTTTT.

In its sample, this clone was seen once. The V and J genes are TRBV2 and TRBJ2-1; D might be TRBD1 (5 bases). Looked up from germline, CDR1 is SNHLY and CDR2 is FYNNEI. This CDR3 contains 11 residues. V lost 7 bases and J 10 bases, leaving 11 bases between the germline ends. The chain's CDR3 is CASTWGGEQFF. In DNA form, the CDR3 reads TGTGCCAGCACCTGGGGCGGAGAGCAGTTCTTC. The variable domain in full, with the rest retrieved from reference TRBV2 and TRBJ2-1, is EPEVTQTPSHQVTQMGQEVILRCVPISNHLYFYWYRQILGQKVEFLVSFYNNEISEKSEIFDDQFSVERPDGSNFTLKIRSTKLEDSAMYFCASTWGGEQFFGPGTRLTVL.

V usage is TRBV27 and J usage is TRBJ1-1; D unresolved. Germline V gives CDR1 MNHEY, CDR2 SMNVEV (reference sequence). Trimming removed 3 bases from V and 1 base from J, with 12 bases in between. There are 15 residues in the CDR3. The CDR3 DNA is TGTGCCAGCAGTTTCGGAGGGAAGGGGAACACTGAAGCTTTCTTT. Translation gives CASSFGGKGNTEAFF.

This chain links TRBV28 with TRBJ1-4; D possibly corresponds to TRBD1 (5 bases). Trimming took 11 bases from V and 8 from J, leaving 12 bases between them. Per germline, CDR1 MDHEN and CDR2 SYDVKM. The CDR3 totals 11 residues. The CDR3 coding sequence is TGTGCCCTAGGGTGGGGGGAAAAACTGTTTTTT. This gives the protein CALGWGEKLFF.

Worth noting for this clone: The sample contains more than one DNA sequence encoding this CDR3. The V call is TRBV6-5, the J call TRBJ1-5; 7 bases line up with TRBD1. In germline, CDR1 is MNHEY, CDR2 SVGAGI. V lost 5 bases and J lost 4; bases outside the gene matches: 5. This CDR3 contains 14 residues. In DNA form, the CDR3 reads TGTGCCAGCAGTCAGAACAGGGGTAATCAGCCCCAGCATTTT. Residues: CASSQNRGNQPQHF.

This clone showed up just a few times. The chain has TRBV5-5 and TRBJ1-4; D gene uncertain. Germline V gives CDR1 SGHKS, CDR2 YYEKEE (reference sequence). CDR3 length: 14 residues. Trimming took 0 bases from V and 3 from J, leaving 6 bases between them. The CDR3 DNA follows: TGTGCCAGCAGCTTGGGGCAGCCTAATGAAAAACTGTTTTTT. It specifies CASSLGQPNEKLFF.

The chain recombines TRBV28 with TRBJ1-5; possible D gene TRBD1, 5 bases. Trimming took off 2 bases at V and 0 bases at J, with 14 bases between the two ends. Looked up from germline, CDR1 is MDHEN and CDR2 is SYDVKM. The CDR3 length is 17 residues. The CDR3 protein is CASSLISGPHSNQPQHF. CDR3 DNA sequence: TGTGCCAGCAGTTTAATTTCAGGGCCCCATAGCAATCAGCCCCAGCATTTT.

This chain joins TRBV29-1 and TRBJ2-1; 8 bases are shared with TRBD1. The V segment lost 4 bases and the J segment 7 bases; nucleotides outside the gene matches: 15. Per germline, CDR1 SQVTM and CDR2 ANQGSEA. The CDR3 totals 16 residues. CDR3 coding DNA: TGCAGCGTTGGGACCCTCCAGGGGGCCGGGAAAAATGAGCAGTTCTTC. Protein sequence: CSVGTLQGAGKNEQFF.

Of note for this clone: The sample has other DNA sequences that encode this CDR3 too. This chain joins TRBV18 and TRBJ1-1, with no clear D. CDR1 KGHSH and CDR2 LQKENI come from the germline V gene. V dropped 3 bases and J dropped 2 bases, with 7 bases sitting between them. The CDR3 loop spans 13 amino acids. CDR3 amino acids: CASSPSGNTEAFF. CDR3 coding DNA: TGTGCCAGCTCACCTTCAGGCAACACTGAAGCTTTCTTT.